This T cell receptor beta chain was captured by sequencing in a study of CD8+CD57+ T cells in acquired aplastic anemia. Across the study: On average, healthy donors gave around 9.9 million reads for CD4+ cells.

Researchers used genomic DNA as the template to profile TCR beta VDJ and CDR3. A single record per CDR3 protein comes from TCRdb applying MiXCR to the reads. The sample yields roughly 170,000 distinct CDR3 sequences, 60% to 70% seen once. Trimming pared 1 base from V and 4 bases from J, leaving 7 bases between. Per the germline V gene, CDR1 is MGHRA and CDR2 is YSYEKL. The CDR3 totals 13 residues. Many counts were recorded for this clonotype. Sequenced: sorted CD4+, CD8+, or CD8+CD57+ T cells (not recorded which) from PBMCs. This TCR derives from a human donor in good health. This rearrangement joins TRBV4-1 to TRBJ1-1; no reliable D call. CDR3 amino acids: CASSQVRSTEAFF. The CDR3 nucleotides are TGCGCCAGCAGCCAAGTGCGCAGCACTGAAGCTTTCTTT.